The 17 T cell receptor beta chains below all came from one sample that was sequenced in a study of T cells after yellow fever vaccination. MiXCR, applied by TCRdb to the 5' RACE reads, yields one record per CDR3 protein. This table holds 450,000 to 600,000 distinct CDR3 sequences, roughly 14% found once. The specimen comprised PBMCs, sampled on the day of the yellow fever booster vaccination. The receptors stem from a man aged 25 to 40 who received the YFV17D yellow fever vaccine.

This clonotype was found a few times. The chain carries TRBV21-1 and TRBJ2-1; TRBD1 is the table's D call, not checked against the DNA. TRBV21-1 is described as a pseudogene. The CDR3 length is 13 residues. The CDR3 sequence: CASSKGWGNEQFF. The CDR3 nucleotides read TGTGCCAGCAGCAAGGGTTGGGGGAATGAGCAGTTCTTC.

The chain couples TRBV10-3 to TRBJ2-5; 8 nucleotides align to TRBD1. V was pared by 2 bases and J by 5 bases, with 7 bases of the junction left unmatched. From germline, CDR1 is ENHRY and CDR2 SYGVKD. The CDR3 is made up of 15 amino acids. The CDR3 is CAISEPQGGRETQYF. CDR3 bases: TGTGCCATCAGTGAGCCACAGGGGGGCCGGGAGACCCAGTACTTC.

This clonotype came up a few times. This chain joins TRBV19 and TRBJ2-5; perhaps TRBD1 as D (6 bases). Germline-derived CDR1 and CDR2 are LNHDA and SQIVND (reference sequence). The CDR3 extends over 13 amino acids. V lost 8 bases to trimming and J lost 4 bases, with 14 bases between them. The CDR3 loop reads CASSQGRVETQYF. CDR3 sequence (DNA): TGTGCCAGTTCACAGGGACGGGTAGAGACCCAGTACTTC. The full variable domain, its missing parts supplied by reference TRBV19 and TRBJ2-5, is DGGITQSPKYLFRKEGQNVTLSCEQNLNHDAMYWYRQDPGQGLRLIYYSQIVNDFQKGDIAEGYSVSREKKESFPLTVTSAQKNPTAFYLCASSQGRVETQYFGPGTRLLVL.

The chain couples TRBV12-3 or TRBV12-4 to TRBJ1-2; no firm D call. The CDR3 is made up of 14 amino acids. Trimming removed 5 bases from V and 5 bases from J, with 15 bases in between. CDR3 coding DNA: TGTGCCAGCAGTCAGACGGGGAGAGCATATGGCTACACCTTC. Translating it yields CASSQTGRAYGYTF.

A few counts support this clonotype. This chain joins TRBV19 and TRBJ2-1, with TRBD1 matching over 7 bases. Germline CDR1 is LNHDA and CDR2 is SQIVND (reference sequence). Trimming took 4 bases from V and 2 from J; bases not matched to a gene: 5. This CDR3 contains 15 residues. The CDR3 is CASSKGRGTYNEQFF. The CDR3 bases are TGTGCCAGTAGTAAAGGCAGGGGGACCTACAATGAGCAGTTCTTC.

The V and J genes are TRBV20-1 and TRBJ2-1, with D possibly matching TRBD2 (6 bases). This CDR3 is built from 13 residues. The V end was cut by 3 bases, the J end by 0 bases, with 6 bases between. CDR1 and CDR2 (germline): DFQATT, SNEGSKA (reference sequence). CDR3 protein: CSASGGSYNEQFF. The CDR3 DNA reads TGCAGTGCTAGCGGGGGCTCCTACAATGAGCAGTTCTTC.

The gene calls are TRBV6-4 and TRBJ1-1; D is ambiguous. The CDR3 loop spans 14 amino acids. V lost 0 bases and J 4 bases, leaving 9 bases between the germline ends. Per germline, CDR1 MRHNA and CDR2 SNTAGT. This CDR3 is CASSDSAVSTEAFF. For the CDR3, the DNA is TGTGCCAGCAGTGACTCGGCAGTCTCCACTGAAGCTTTCTTT.

CDR3 sequence reads: CASRPGGTYEQYF. CDR3 in DNA: TGTGCCAGCCGCCCAGGGGGGACCTACGAGCAGTACTTC. The chain is built from TRBV27 and TRBJ2-7; tentatively, D is TRBD1 (7 bases). This CDR3 comprises 13 residues. Germline V gene lookup returns CDR1 MNHEY and CDR2 SMNVEV (reference sequence). Trimming removed 8 bases at V and 2 bases at J, with 13 bases between.

This clonotype was counted a few times. The CDR3 nucleotides read TGCAGCGTTGAGGGAAGGGGGGTAGGCACCGGGGAGCTGTTTTTT. Translation gives CSVEGRGVGTGELFF. The chain recombines TRBV29-1 with TRBJ2-2, with D perhaps given as TRBD1 or TRBD2 (6 bases each). The CDR3 runs 15 residues. The germline CDR1 and CDR2 sequences are SQVTM and ANQGSEA. The V end lost 3 bases, the J end lost 4 bases, and 15 bases lay between the germline ends.

This clonotype was seen only a few times. The chain employs TRBV27 and TRBJ2-5; D is perhaps TRBD1 or TRBD2 (5 bases each). V was pared by 5 bases and J by 3 bases, with 19 bases between. CDR3 length: 16 amino acids. Germline CDR1 reads MNHEY; CDR2 reads SMNVEV (reference sequence). Written as DNA, the CDR3 is TGTGCCAGCAGTCCCACTAGGAAGGGGAAGAAAGAGACCCAGTACTTC. This sequence encodes CASSPTRKGKKETQYF.

This clonotype was counted at least ten times. The chain links TRBV6-2 or TRBV6-3 to TRBJ2-6; unclear D gene. Germline V CDR1 and CDR2: MNHEY, SVGEGT. This CDR3 has 14 residues. Trimming took 2 bases from V and 0 from J, leaving 2 bases between them. This chain's CDR3 is CASSYGSGANVLTF. Here the CDR3 DNA reads TGTGCCAGCAGTTACGGCTCTGGGGCCAACGTCCTGACTTTC.

This clonotype was detected a few times. The rearrangement joins TRBV29-1 to TRBJ2-5; D may be TRBD2 (5 bases). CDR1 and CDR2 (germline): SQVTM, ANQGSEA. The V gene lost 3 bases and the J gene lost 1 base, with 9 bases spanning the gap. The CDR3 is 13 residues long. CDR3 nucleotides: TGCAGCGTTGACGCTAGCCCCCAAGAGACCCAGTACTTC. Encoded protein: CSVDASPQETQYF.

This clonotype has just a few counts. The chain employs TRBV5-1 and TRBJ2-2, with TRBD2 as a possible D gene (6 bases). This CDR3 has 15 amino acids. Germline-derived CDR1 and CDR2 are SGHRS and YFSETQ. V dropped 2 bases and J dropped 5 bases, with 13 bases sitting between them. Here the CDR3 reads CASSFTSGPTGELFF. In DNA form, the CDR3 reads TGCGCCAGCAGCTTTACGAGCGGGCCGACCGGGGAGCTGTTTTTT.

This clonotype has a handful of counts. This chain uses TRBV7-9 with TRBJ2-2; D is ambiguous. The germline V gene encodes CDR1 SEHNR and CDR2 FQNEAQ (reference sequence). The CDR3 has 15 amino acids. The V end lost 3 bases, the J end lost 9 bases, and 17 bases lay between the germline ends. CDR3 sequence (DNA): TGTGCCAGCAGCTTTAGTGCTAGTCCCTCCCGGGAGCTGTTTTTT. Encoded protein: CASSFSASPSRELFF.

This clonotype was counted a few times. The chain has TRBV11-2 and TRBJ2-7; D uncertain. The ends were cut back, 1 base at V and 0 bases at J, with 10 bases in the middle. Germline V lookup: CDR1 SGHAT, CDR2 FQNNGV. This CDR3 is 15 amino acids long. In DNA form, the CDR3 reads TGTGCCAGCAGCTTAGTCCCCAGCAGCTCCTACGAGCAGTACTTC. As protein: CASSLVPSSSYEQYF.

This clonotype was recorded a few times. In nucleotides, the CDR3 is TGTGCCAGCAGCTTTCAGTCCCACGAGCAGTACTTC. It yields the protein CASSFQSHEQYF. This chain joins TRBV5-5 and TRBJ2-7; no clear D gene. Looked up from germline, CDR1 is SGHKS and CDR2 is YYEKEE (reference sequence). Deletions cut 2 bases from V and 5 bases from J, with 8 bases between. This CDR3 is built from 12 residues.

V is TRBV12-3 or TRBV12-4 and J is TRBJ2-1; tentative D call: TRBD2 (6 bases). This CDR3 comprises 14 residues. With 3 bases removed from V and 4 bases from J, the gap between germline ends came to 10 bases. Here the CDR3 reads CASSFPTRYNEQFF. CDR3 nucleotide sequence: TGTGCCAGCAGTTTTCCGACTAGGTACAATGAGCAGTTCTTC.